The 2 T cell receptor beta chains below were found in one sample sequenced in a study of radiotherapy plus CTLA-4 blockade in lung cancer. Using immunoSEQ multiplex PCR, the repertoire was profiled, and TCRdb retains in-frame clones only, with some absent. The sample records some 94,000 clones, roughly 80% being singletons. The material sequenced was peripheral blood, taken from a patient treated with radiotherapy plus ipilimumab. The receptors were sampled from a human donor with non-small cell lung cancer that progressed on radiotherapy plus ipilimumab.

The chain combines TRBV28 with TRBJ1-1; D gene unclear. In germline, CDR1 is MDHEN, CDR2 SYDVKM. The germline V and J ends were trimmed by 3 bases and 3 bases, with 5 bases remaining between them. This CDR3 has 12 residues. The CDR3 region has the DNA TGTGCCAGCAGTTTGCAGTACACTGAAGCTTTCTTT. Its protein product is CASSLQYTEAFF.

The V gene is TRBV5-1, the J gene TRBJ2-5; 10 bases align to TRBD2. CDR1 is SGHRS and CDR2 is YFSETQ in the germline V gene. With 3 bases clipped from V and 4 bases from J, the junction kept 9 bases outside the gene matches. There are 16 residues in the CDR3. This chain's CDR3 is CASSYTLAGATETQYF. As DNA, the CDR3 is TGCGCCAGCAGCTACACCCTAGCGGGAGCTACAGAGACCCAGTACTTC.